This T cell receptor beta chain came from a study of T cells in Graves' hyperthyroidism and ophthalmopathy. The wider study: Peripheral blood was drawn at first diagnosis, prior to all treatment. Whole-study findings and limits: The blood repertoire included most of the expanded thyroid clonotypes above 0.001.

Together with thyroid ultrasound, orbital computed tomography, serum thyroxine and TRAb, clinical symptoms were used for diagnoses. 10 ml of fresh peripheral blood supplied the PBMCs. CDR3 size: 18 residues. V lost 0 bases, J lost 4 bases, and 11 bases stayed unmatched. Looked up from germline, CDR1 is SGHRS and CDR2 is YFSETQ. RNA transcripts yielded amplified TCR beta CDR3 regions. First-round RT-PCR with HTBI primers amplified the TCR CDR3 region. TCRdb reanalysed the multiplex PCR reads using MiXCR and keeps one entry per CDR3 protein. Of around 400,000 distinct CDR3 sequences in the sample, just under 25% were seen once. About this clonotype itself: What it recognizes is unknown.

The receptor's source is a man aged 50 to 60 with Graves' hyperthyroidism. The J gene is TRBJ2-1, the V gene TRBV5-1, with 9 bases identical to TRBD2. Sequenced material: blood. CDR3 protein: CASSLGRVASGKYNEQFF. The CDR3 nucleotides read TGCGCCAGCAGCTTGGGCCGCGTGGCTAGCGGGAAATACAATGAGCAGTTCTTC. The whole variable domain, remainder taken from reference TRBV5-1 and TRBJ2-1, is KAGVTQTPRYLIKTRGQQVTLSCSPISGHRSVSWYQQTPGQGLQFLFEYFSETQRNKGNFPGRFSGRQFSNSRSEMNVSTLELGDSALYLCASSLGRVASGKYNEQFFGPGTRLTVL.